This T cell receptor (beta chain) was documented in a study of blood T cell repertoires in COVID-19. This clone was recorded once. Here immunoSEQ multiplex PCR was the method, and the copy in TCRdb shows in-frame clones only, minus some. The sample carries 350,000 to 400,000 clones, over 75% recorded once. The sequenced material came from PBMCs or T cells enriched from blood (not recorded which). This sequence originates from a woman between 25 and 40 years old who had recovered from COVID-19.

DNA for the CDR3: TGCGCCAGCACCCTAGGGGGGGCCGGGGAGCTGTTTTTT. Its protein is CASTLGGAGELFF. The chain has TRBV5-1 and TRBJ2-2; the D gene is possibly TRBD2 (7 bases). Trimming stripped 6 bases from V and 6 bases from J, with 12 bases between. This CDR3 is 13 amino acids long. In germline, CDR1 is SGHRS, CDR2 YFSETQ.